The rows below give T cell receptor beta chains drawn from one sample of a study of cytotoxic CD8 clonotypes in ibrutinib-treated CLL. Clones were sequenced by immunoSEQ multiplex PCR, and TCRdb holds only the in-frame ones, with some missing. There are about 160,000 clones in the sample; about four fifths occur only once, and roughly 2% lies in the top ten. The sample consisted of PBMCs, taken after 12 months of ibrutinib treatment. The receptors originated from a human donor with chronic lymphocytic leukemia. Both conserved end residues are part of each CDR3. Each record gives: J gene, V gene, clone size, D gene, CDR3 protein, CDR3 DNA. D genes are given only for firm matches. Expanded clones are given a class, and other clones once, few, many or no size at all.

J gene: TRBJ1-2; V gene: TRBV10-3; clone size: .; D gene: .; CDR3 protein: CAIAPELDYGYTF; CDR3 DNA: TGTGCCATCGCTCCAGAGTTGGACTATGGCTACACCTTC
J gene: TRBJ2-4; V gene: TRBV29-1; clone size: .; D gene: .; CDR3 protein: CSGRVTKNIQYF; CDR3 DNA: TGCAGCGGGAGGGTGACCAAAAACATTCAGTACTTC
J gene: TRBJ1-4; V gene: TRBV18; clone size: .; D gene: .; CDR3 protein: CASSPPKGRGKLFF; CDR3 DNA: TGTGCCAGCTCACCACCGAAAGGCAGGGGAAAACTGTTTTTT
J gene: TRBJ2-2; V gene: TRBV29-1; clone size: .; D gene: .; CDR3 protein: CSVASRYTGELFF; CDR3 DNA: TGCAGCGTAGCTTCTAGGTACACCGGGGAGCTGTTTTTT
J gene: TRBJ1-5; V gene: TRBV6-1; clone size: .; D gene: TRBD1; CDR3 protein: CASSGSGTVQPQHF; CDR3 DNA: TGTGCCAGCAGTGGCTCAGGGACAGTTCAGCCCCAGCATTTT
J gene: TRBJ2-7; V gene: TRBV7-9; clone size: once; D gene: TRBD2; CDR3 protein: CASSVGGLAPIYEQYF; CDR3 DNA: TGTGCCAGCAGCGTAGGGGGACTAGCTCCTATCTACGAGCAGTACTTC
J gene: TRBJ2-7; V gene: TRBV6-1; clone size: .; D gene: TRBD1; CDR3 protein: CASSEARGRTGIRLYF; CDR3 DNA: TGTGCCAGCAGTGAAGCACGGGGGCGGACAGGGATACGTCTGTACTTC
J gene: TRBJ1-3; V gene: TRBV28; clone size: .; D gene: .; CDR3 protein: CASRGVTGGGNTIYF; CDR3 DNA: TGTGCCAGCAGGGGAGTGACAGGCGGCGGAAACACCATATATTTT
J gene: TRBJ1-2; V gene: TRBV28; clone size: .; D gene: .; CDR3 protein: CASTPAFFTNYGYTF; CDR3 DNA: TGTGCCAGCACCCCGGCCTTTTTCACTAACTATGGCTACACCTTC
J gene: TRBJ1-5; V gene: TRBV18; clone size: .; D gene: TRBD1; CDR3 protein: CASSNIQGAKQPQHF; CDR3 DNA: TGTGCCAGCTCAAACATCCAGGGGGCCAAACAGCCCCAGCATTTT
J gene: TRBJ2-4; V gene: TRBV5-6; clone size: .; D gene: TRBD2; CDR3 protein: CASSWSGLAGDQYF; CDR3 DNA: TGTGCCAGCAGCTGGTCGGGACTAGCGGGGGATCAGTACTTC
J gene: TRBJ1-2; V gene: TRBV6-5; clone size: few; D gene: .; CDR3 protein: CASSYTGRGANGYTF; CDR3 DNA: TGTGCCAGCAGTTACACGGGGCGCGGGGCTAATGGCTACACCTTC
J gene: TRBJ1-1; V gene: TRBV7-8; clone size: .; D gene: .; CDR3 protein: CASSPRPAVNTEAFF; CDR3 DNA: TGTGCCAGCAGCCCCCGGCCGGCAGTGAACACTGAAGCTTTCTTT
J gene: TRBJ2-7; V gene: TRBV7-2; clone size: .; D gene: .; CDR3 protein: CASSLAKGSYYEQYF; CDR3 DNA: TGTGCCAGCAGCTTAGCGAAGGGATCCTACTACGAGCAGTACTTC
J gene: TRBJ2-2; V gene: TRBV5-1; clone size: few; D gene: .; CDR3 protein: CASSPERDTGELFF; CDR3 DNA: TGCGCCAGCAGCCCGGAGAGAGACACCGGGGAGCTGTTTTTT
J gene: TRBJ1-2; V gene: TRBV18; clone size: .; D gene: .; CDR3 protein: CASSPVGGYGYTF; CDR3 DNA: TGTGCCAGCTCACCGGTAGGGGGCTATGGCTACACCTTC
J gene: TRBJ1-2; V gene: TRBV6-6; clone size: once; D gene: .; CDR3 protein: CASSLGQHYGYTF; CDR3 DNA: TGTGCCAGCAGCCTCGGACAGCACTATGGCTACACCTTC
J gene: TRBJ2-7; V gene: TRBV11-2; clone size: .; D gene: TRBD2; CDR3 protein: CASRNGREGLYEQYF; CDR3 DNA: TGTGCCAGCAGGAACGGGCGGGAGGGTCTCTACGAGCAGTACTTC
J gene: TRBJ2-3; V gene: TRBV6-6; clone size: few; D gene: .; CDR3 protein: CASSYSLDGSTDTQYF; CDR3 DNA: TGTGCCAGCAGTTACTCCCTGGACGGGAGCACAGATACGCAGTATTTT
J gene: TRBJ1-4; V gene: TRBV30; clone size: .; D gene: .; CDR3 protein: CAWSGEGLGVTNEKLFF; CDR3 DNA: TGTGCCTGGAGTGGGGAGGGTCTTGGAGTAACTAATGAAAAACTGTTTTTT
J gene: TRBJ1-2; V gene: TRBV4-3; clone size: .; D gene: .; CDR3 protein: CASSQSNYGYTF; CDR3 DNA: TGCGCCAGCAGCCAGAGTAACTATGGCTACACCTTC
J gene: TRBJ1-1; V gene: TRBV11-3; clone size: .; D gene: TRBD1; CDR3 protein: CASSLVWDRGWGTEAFF; CDR3 DNA: TGTGCCAGCAGCTTAGTATGGGACAGGGGGTGGGGGACTGAAGCTTTCTTT
J gene: TRBJ1-4; V gene: TRBV30; clone size: .; D gene: TRBD1; CDR3 protein: CASRGAGGEKLFF; CDR3 DNA: TGTGCCTCCAGAGGGGCAGGGGGGGAAAAACTGTTTTTT
J gene: TRBJ2-7; V gene: TRBV21-1; clone size: few; D gene: .; CDR3 protein: CASSKEHRDYEQYF; CDR3 DNA: TGTGCCAGCAGCAAAGAGCACAGGGACTACGAGCAGTACTTC
J gene: TRBJ2-2; V gene: TRBV6-5; clone size: .; D gene: TRBD1; CDR3 protein: CASSYWDRGDGELFF; CDR3 DNA: TGTGCCAGCAGTTACTGGGACAGGGGTGACGGGGAGCTGTTTTTT
J gene: TRBJ1-4; V gene: TRBV4-3; clone size: .; D gene: .; CDR3 protein: CASSQGVRITNEKLFF; CDR3 DNA: TGCGCCAGCAGCCAAGGGGTCAGGATAACTAATGAAAAACTGTTTTTT
J gene: TRBJ1-6; V gene: TRBV30; clone size: .; D gene: .; CDR3 protein: CAWSRNRDYYNSPLHF; CDR3 DNA: TGTGCCTGGAGTCGTAACAGGGACTACTATAATTCACCCCTCCACTTT
J gene: TRBJ1-2; V gene: TRBV28; clone size: .; D gene: .; CDR3 protein: CASSSLGPYGYTF; CDR3 DNA: TGTGCCAGCAGTTCGCTCGGCCCCTATGGCTACACCTTC
J gene: TRBJ1-4; V gene: TRBV9; clone size: .; D gene: .; CDR3 protein: CASSVVGAPNEKLFF; CDR3 DNA: TGTGCCAGCAGCGTAGTTGGCGCCCCGAATGAAAAACTGTTTTTT